These 28 T cell receptor beta chains came from one sample sequenced in a study of beta chain features in type 1 diabetes. Sequencing targeted expressed TCRB transcripts, as all isolated RNA had been reverse transcribed. Using immunoSEQ multiplex PCR, the repertoire was profiled, and TCRdb retains in-frame clones only, with some absent. Of around 350,000 clones listed, around 13% are singletons. The material sequenced was naive CD4+ T cells from blood. The receptors stem from a man aged 18 to 29 in good health.

The chain employs TRBV5-1 and TRBJ2-3; 7 bases are a match to TRBD1. Per germline, CDR1 SGHRS and CDR2 YFSETQ. This CDR3 is 14 amino acids long. J gave up 3 bases and V 3 bases, and 4 bases lay outside the gene matches. The CDR3 bases are TGCGCCAGCAGCTGGGACAGAGCGACAGATACGCAGTATTTT. It encodes CASSWDRATDTQYF.

A few counts support this clone. The rearrangement uses TRBV30 and TRBJ2-2; the match to TRBD1 covers 8 bases. Per germline, CDR1 GTSNPN and CDR2 SVGIG (reference sequence). Germline trimming cut 2 bases from V and 4 bases from J; bases unmatched to any gene: 6. This CDR3 has 15 amino acids. Here the CDR3 reads CAWSPRGRATGELFF. The CDR3, as DNA: TGTGCCTGGAGTCCCAGGGGGCGGGCCACCGGGGAGCTGTTTTTT.

This clone occurred a few times. The rearrangement joins TRBV7-9 to TRBJ2-7, with D maybe TRBD1 (5 bases). Trimming removed 1 base from V and 3 bases from J, with 7 bases in between. Germline-derived CDR1 and CDR2 are SEHNR and FQNEAQ (reference sequence). CDR3 length equals 13 residues. CDR3 protein: CASSLGTYYEQYF. The CDR3 DNA sequence: TGTGCCAGCAGCTTAGGGACATACTACGAGCAGTACTTC.

This clone was counted between two and nine times. The V gene is TRBV7-9, the J gene TRBJ2-1; 12 nucleotides line up with TRBD2. The CDR3 consists of 16 residues. V trimming: 5 bases; J trimming: 8 bases; junction bases outside the gene matches: 10. The V gene's germline CDR1 is SEHNR and CDR2 FQNEAQ (reference sequence). CDR3 loop: CASSVTLAGGPHEQFF. Written as DNA, the CDR3 is TGTGCCAGCAGCGTGACCCTAGCGGGAGGGCCCCATGAGCAGTTCTTC.

There are a few counts of this clone. The sample holds other DNA sequences that translate to the same CDR3. The rearrangement joins TRBV7-2 to TRBJ2-7; 11 positions agree with TRBD1. The CDR3 is 15 amino acids. V lost 5 bases to trimming and J lost 3 bases; unmatched junction nucleotides: 6. Germline-derived CDR1 and CDR2 are SGHTA and FQGNSA. The CDR3: CASSQTGTGGYEQYF. The CDR3, as DNA: TGTGCCAGCAGCCAAACCGGGACAGGGGGCTACGAGCAGTACTTC.

The V and J genes are TRBV27 and TRBJ2-2; tentatively, D is TRBD2 (5 bases). CDR3 length: 15 residues. Germline V gene sequence: CDR1 MNHEY, CDR2 SMNVEV (reference sequence). Trimming removed 2 bases at V and 3 bases at J, with 10 bases between. DNA of the CDR3: TGTGCCAGCAGTTTAATGCGGACTGACACCGGGGAGCTGTTTTTT. Its protein product is CASSLMRTDTGELFF.

This clone was counted a few times. V usage is TRBV15 and J usage is TRBJ2-3; D unresolved. The germline V gene has CDR1 LNHNV and CDR2 YYDKDF (reference sequence). The CDR3 extends over 15 amino acids. V lost 0 bases, J lost 0 bases, and 7 bases lay in between. The CDR3 here is CATSRDPRSTDTQYF. As DNA, the CDR3 is TGTGCCACCAGCAGAGATCCCAGAAGCACAGATACGCAGTATTTT.

The rearrangement uses TRBV5-1 and TRBJ1-2, with a tentative D call TRBD1 (5 bases). The CDR3 spans 15 residues. V lost 2 bases, J lost 0 bases, and 11 bases lay in between. Germline CDR1 SGHRS, CDR2 YFSETQ. CDR3 region: CASSLQTASNYGYTF. The CDR3 nucleotides read TGCGCCAGCAGCTTACAGACAGCTTCTAACTATGGCTACACCTTC.

The gene calls are TRBV6-6 and TRBJ2-1; TRBD2 aligns across 11 bases. The germline V gene has CDR1 MNHNY and CDR2 SVGAGI (reference sequence). This CDR3 has 15 residues. The junction had 6 bases not matched to a gene; V was cut back by 6 bases and J by 5 bases. CDR3 region: CASRNSGGENNEQFF. In DNA, the CDR3 is TGTGCCAGCAGAAATAGCGGGGGGGAAAACAATGAGCAGTTCTTC.

The CDR3 spells CASSYEDREQYF. Here the CDR3 DNA reads TGTGCCAGCAGTTACGAGGATAGGGAGCAGTACTTC. The chain links TRBV6-6 to TRBJ2-7; no clear D gene. The CDR3 length is 12 residues. Trimming cost V 2 bases and J 7 bases, with 9 bases left between them. The germline V gene has CDR1 MNHNY and CDR2 SVGAGI (reference sequence).

This clone was recorded a few times. The chain joins TRBV7-9 to TRBJ1-1; D is perhaps TRBD1 (5 bases). The CDR3 is 15 residues long. Germline CDR1 and CDR2: SEHNR and FQNEAQ (reference sequence). Trimming left V 0 bases short and J 6 bases short, with 14 bases between. CDR3 sequence (DNA): TGTGCCAGCAGCTTAGCGAATCTTCGGGGGGCTGAAGCTTTCTTT. This translates into CASSLANLRGAEAFF.

This clone was recorded a few times. The chain couples TRBV28 to TRBJ2-5; TRBD2 is a possible D gene (5 bases). The V end was cut by 3 bases, the J end by 5 bases, with 10 bases between. This CDR3 has 13 amino acids. The germline V gene encodes CDR1 MDHEN and CDR2 SYDVKM. The CDR3 nucleotides read TGTGCCAGCAGTTTCGGGGATCGGGAGACCCAGTACTTC. It codes for CASSFGDRETQYF.

There are a few counts of this clone. This chain uses TRBV28 with TRBJ2-7; the D gene is possibly TRBD1 (5 bases). V was clipped by 3 bases and J by 2 bases, with 8 bases between them. The CDR3 extends over 13 amino acids. The V gene's germline CDR1 is MDHEN and CDR2 SYDVKM. CDR3 amino acids: CASSFGAAYEQYF. CDR3 DNA: TGTGCCAGCAGTTTTGGGGCTGCCTACGAGCAGTACTTC.

The rearrangement joins TRBV14 to TRBJ2-7; 7 nucleotides agree with TRBD2. CDR1 and CDR2 (germline): SGHDN, FVKESK. The CDR3 spans 15 residues. Unmatched junction bases numbered 6, after V lost 4 bases and J lost 0 bases. CDR3 DNA: TGTGCCAGCAGCCGGTCCCTAGCGGTCTCCTACGAGCAGTACTTC. It encodes CASSRSLAVSYEQYF.

Only a few counts were recorded for this clone. This chain joins TRBV29-1 and TRBJ1-2; the match to TRBD1 covers 10 bases. This CDR3 has 15 residues. The germline gives CDR1 SQVTM, CDR2 ANQGSEA. The V and J ends lost 6 bases and 4 bases, in that order; junction bases with no gene match: 11. In DNA form, the CDR3 reads TGCAGCGTCGACTTACGGGACAGGGGTAGCTATGGCTACACCTTC. Translation gives CSVDLRDRGSYGYTF.

This clone was seen a few times. The V call is TRBV2, the J call TRBJ1-5, with D possibly TRBD1 on 6 matching bases. The V end lost 10 bases, the J end lost 5 bases, and 18 bases lay between the germline ends. The germline CDR1 and CDR2 sequences are SNHLY and FYNNEI. The CDR3 has 14 amino acids. Here the CDR3 DNA reads TGTGCCACCACAGGGACATCAAGGGATCAGCCCCAGCATTTT. It is translated as CATTGTSRDQPQHF.

This clone was seen more than once but under ten times. V and J are TRBV5-4 and TRBJ2-1, with 13 bases aligning to TRBD2. The J segment lost 6 bases and the V segment lost 2 bases, leaving 5 bases of the junction unmatched. This CDR3 comprises 16 residues. Looked up from germline, CDR1 is SGHNT and CDR2 is YYREEE (reference sequence). The CDR3: CASSFRLAGGPNEQFF. The CDR3 nucleotides are TGTGCCAGCAGCTTTCGACTAGCGGGAGGTCCCAATGAGCAGTTCTTC. Complete variable domain (other parts from reference TRBV5-4 and TRBJ2-1): ETGVTQSPTHLIKTRGQQVTLRCSSQSGHNTVSWYQQALGQGPQFIFQYYREEENGRGNFPPRFSGLQFPNYSSELNVNALELDDSALYLCASSFRLAGGPNEQFFGPGTRLTVL.

The chain couples TRBV4-1 to TRBJ1-2; D gene ambiguous. The CDR3 contains 14 residues. Germline values: CDR1 MGHRA, CDR2 YSYEKL. Trimming pared 0 bases from V and 1 base from J, leaving 6 bases between. The CDR3 region has the DNA TGCGCCAGCAGCCAAGATACGGTTAACTATGGCTACACCTTC. This gives the protein CASSQDTVNYGYTF.

This chain links TRBV5-4 with TRBJ2-3; D is possibly TRBD2 (5 bases). This CDR3 has 16 residues. The germline V gene has CDR1 SGHNT and CDR2 YYREEE (reference sequence). V gave up 0 bases and J gave up 2 bases, with 13 bases separating them. The CDR3 region has the DNA TGTGCCAGCAGCTTGGAGGGTGGAGCGGCCACAGATACGCAGTATTTT. Its protein product is CASSLEGGAATDTQYF.

In this sample, this clone turned up a few times. The V gene is TRBV7-2, the J gene TRBJ2-5, with D perhaps matching TRBD2 (5 bases). CDR3 length: 14 residues. Trimming took off 2 bases at V and 5 bases at J, with 12 bases between the two ends. The germline V gene encodes CDR1 SGHTA and CDR2 FQGNSA. The CDR3 protein is CASSLYGSAETQYF. CDR3 DNA sequence: TGTGCCAGCAGCTTATATGGTAGCGCTGAGACCCAGTACTTC.

Turning to this clone: One end of the junction does not line up with germline, which may come from a read error. V usage is TRBV28 and J usage is TRBJ1-2; D not resolved. The germline V gene has CDR1 MDHEN and CDR2 SYDVKM. The CDR3 has 8 amino acids. In DNA form, the CDR3 reads TGTGCCAGCAGTCCCGGAGACTTC. Amino acid sequence: CASSPGDF.

This clone was counted only a few times. This rearrangement joins TRBV7-9 to TRBJ1-2, with 9 bases matching TRBD1. Germline V CDR1 and CDR2: SEHNR, FQNEAQ (reference sequence). V shed 4 bases and J 8 bases; nucleotides not matched to a gene: 5. The CDR3 extends over 13 amino acids. The CDR3 sequence: CASSWGQGDGYTF. CDR3 sequence (DNA): TGTGCCAGCAGCTGGGGACAGGGAGACGGCTACACCTTC.

With regard to this clone: Other DNA sequences from this sample encode an identical CDR3 as well. The J gene is TRBJ2-3, the V gene TRBV5-4; D is perhaps TRBD1 (5 bases). Trimming took 0 bases from V and 0 from J, leaving 5 bases between them. Per germline, CDR1 SGHNT and CDR2 YYREEE (reference sequence). CDR3 length: 14 amino acids. The CDR3 nucleotides are TGTGCCAGCAGCTTGGCAGGGAGCACAGATACGCAGTATTTT. Translated, it gives CASSLAGSTDTQYF. The variable domain in full, with the rest retrieved from reference TRBV5-4 and TRBJ2-3, is ETGVTQSPTHLIKTRGQQVTLRCSSQSGHNTVSWYQQALGQGPQFIFQYYREEENGRGNFPPRFSGLQFPNYSSELNVNALELDDSALYLCASSLAGSTDTQYFGPGTRLTVL.

The chain joins TRBV7-2 to TRBJ1-1; the match to TRBD1 covers 8 bases. The CDR3 is 15 residues long. Germline lookup yields CDR1 SGHTA and CDR2 FQGNSA. After removal of 5 bases from V and 4 bases from J, the junction contained 9 bases not matched to a gene. DNA of the CDR3: TGTGCCAGCAGCATTAAGACAGGGGTAGGCACTGAAGCTTTCTTT. The encoded protein is CASSIKTGVGTEAFF.

The chain links TRBV6-5 to TRBJ1-1; no clear D gene. CDR3 length: 12 amino acids. Trimming shortened V by 2 bases and J by 5 bases, and 6 bases separated the two germline ends. Looked up from germline, CDR1 is MNHEY and CDR2 is SVGAGI. CDR3 nucleotides: TGTGCCAGCAGTTACCTGAGGACTGAAGCTTTCTTT. Residues: CASSYLRTEAFF.

This clone was found a few times. The chain has TRBV18 and TRBJ1-2; 9 bases agree with TRBD1. This CDR3 comprises 17 residues. Trimming took 0 bases from V and 6 from J; bases not matched to a gene: 11. Germline V CDR1 and CDR2: KGHSH, LQKENI. CDR3 sequence: CASSPPVLGQGMDGYTF. The CDR3 DNA follows: TGTGCCAGCTCACCACCGGTCTTGGGACAGGGTATGGATGGCTACACCTTC. The whole variable domain, filled in from reference TRBV18 and TRBJ1-2, reads NAGVMQNPRHLVRRRGQEARLRCSPMKGHSHVYWYRQLPEEGLKFMVYLQKENIIDESGMPKERFSAEFPKEGPSILRIQQVVRGDSAAYFCASSPPVLGQGMDGYTFGSGTRLTVV.

This clone was counted a few times. Other nucleotide sequences from this sample produce the same CDR3. The chain links TRBV18 to TRBJ2-5; 8 nucleotides agree with TRBD1. J lost 3 bases, V lost 3 bases, and 0 bases had no gene match. The CDR3 length is 13 residues. Germline V gives CDR1 KGHSH, CDR2 LQKENI. The CDR3 DNA reads TGTGCCAGCTCACCGGACAGGGAAGAGACCCAGTACTTC. The encoded protein is CASSPDREETQYF.

This chain connects TRBV6-5 to TRBJ2-7; 8 positions match TRBD1. Germline CDR1 is MNHEY and CDR2 is SVGAGI. This CDR3 spans 14 amino acids. V dropped 2 bases and J dropped 5; count of bases not matched to a gene: 5. For the CDR3, the DNA is TGTGCCAGCAGTTACCTCCCGGGACAGGACGAGCAGTACTTC. Translation: CASSYLPGQDEQYF.